This T cell receptor beta chain was recovered during a study of blood T cell repertoires in COVID-19. The CDR3 length is 13 residues. Germline V gene data show CDR1 as SGHNT and CDR2 as YYREEE (reference sequence). V was pared by 0 bases and J by 8 bases, with 11 bases between. About this clone: Other DNA sequences within the sample encode an identical CDR3.

Profiled with immunoSEQ multiplex PCR; TCRdb holds only in-frame clones, not every one. The sample has some 390,000 clones, over 75% seen once. The sequence was collected from a man under 40 who had recovered from COVID-19. The sequenced sample consisted of PBMCs or T cells enriched from blood (not recorded which). V gene TRBV5-4 combines with J gene TRBJ1-1; D is possibly TRBD1 (5 bases). CDR3 residues: CASSLAGGSEAFF. The CDR3 coding sequence is TGTGCCAGCAGCTTGGCCGGGGGGAGCGAAGCTTTCTTT.